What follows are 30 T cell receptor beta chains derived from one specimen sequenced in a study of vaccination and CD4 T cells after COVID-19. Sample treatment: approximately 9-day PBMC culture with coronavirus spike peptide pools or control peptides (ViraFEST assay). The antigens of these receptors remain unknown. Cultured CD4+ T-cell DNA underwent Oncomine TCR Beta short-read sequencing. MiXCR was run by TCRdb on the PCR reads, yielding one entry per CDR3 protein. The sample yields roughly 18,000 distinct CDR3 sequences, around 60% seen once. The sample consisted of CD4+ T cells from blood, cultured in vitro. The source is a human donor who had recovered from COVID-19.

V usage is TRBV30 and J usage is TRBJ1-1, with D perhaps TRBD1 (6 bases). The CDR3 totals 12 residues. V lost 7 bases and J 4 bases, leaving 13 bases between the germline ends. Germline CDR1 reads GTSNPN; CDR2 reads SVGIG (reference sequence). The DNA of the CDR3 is TGTGCCTATAATCCAGGGGCCACTGAAGCTTTCTTT. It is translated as CAYNPGATEAFF.

CDR3 bases: TGCAGTGCTAGAGTACTAAGGGGGATCCGCAATCAGCCCCAGCATTTT. It encodes CSARVLRGIRNQPQHF. V gene TRBV20-1 combines with J gene TRBJ1-5; possible D gene TRBD1, 6 bases. Germline V gives CDR1 DFQATT, CDR2 SNEGSKA (reference sequence). V was cut by 1 base and J by 2 bases, with 15 bases left in between. The CDR3 is 16 amino acids.

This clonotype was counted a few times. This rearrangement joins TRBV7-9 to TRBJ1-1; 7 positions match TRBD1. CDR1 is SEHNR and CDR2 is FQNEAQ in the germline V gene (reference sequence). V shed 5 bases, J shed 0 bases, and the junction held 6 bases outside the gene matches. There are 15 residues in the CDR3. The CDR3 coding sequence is TGTGCCAGCAGCCCTAAGGACAGGTTGAACACTGAAGCTTTCTTT. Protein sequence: CASSPKDRLNTEAFF.

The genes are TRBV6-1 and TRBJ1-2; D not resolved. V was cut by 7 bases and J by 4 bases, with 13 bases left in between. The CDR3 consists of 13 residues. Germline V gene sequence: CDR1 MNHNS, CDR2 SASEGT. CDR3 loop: CASNWEGSYGYTF. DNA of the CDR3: TGTGCCAGCAATTGGGAGGGATCCTATGGCTACACCTTC.

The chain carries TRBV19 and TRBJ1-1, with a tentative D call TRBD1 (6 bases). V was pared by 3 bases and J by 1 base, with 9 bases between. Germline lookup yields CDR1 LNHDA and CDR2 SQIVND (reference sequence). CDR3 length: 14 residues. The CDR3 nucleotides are TGTGCCAGTAGTATCCAGGGGCGGAACACTGAAGCTTTCTTT. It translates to CASSIQGRNTEAFF.

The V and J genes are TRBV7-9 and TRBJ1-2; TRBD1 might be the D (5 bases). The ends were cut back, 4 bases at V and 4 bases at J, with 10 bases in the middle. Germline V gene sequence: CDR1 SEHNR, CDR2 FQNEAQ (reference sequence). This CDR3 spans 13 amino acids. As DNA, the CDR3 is TGTGCCAGCAGCTCGAGGGGCCTCTATGGCTACACCTTC. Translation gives CASSSRGLYGYTF.

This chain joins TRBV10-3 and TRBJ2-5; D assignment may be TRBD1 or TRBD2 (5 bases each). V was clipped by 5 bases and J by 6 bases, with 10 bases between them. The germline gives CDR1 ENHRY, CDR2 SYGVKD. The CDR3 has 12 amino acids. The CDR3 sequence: CAISSEGQTQYF. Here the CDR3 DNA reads TGTGCCATCAGTTCAGAGGGGCAGACCCAGTACTTC.

DNA of the CDR3: TGTGCCAGCAGTCGTCTAGCGGGAGGGGGGGAGCTGTTTTTT. Its protein product is CASSRLAGGGELFF. This chain connects TRBV7-3 to TRBJ2-2, with 12 bases aligning to TRBD2. There are 14 residues in the CDR3. Per the germline V gene, CDR1 is SGHTA and CDR2 is FQGTGA. V shed 6 bases and J 8 bases; nucleotides not matched to a gene: 4.

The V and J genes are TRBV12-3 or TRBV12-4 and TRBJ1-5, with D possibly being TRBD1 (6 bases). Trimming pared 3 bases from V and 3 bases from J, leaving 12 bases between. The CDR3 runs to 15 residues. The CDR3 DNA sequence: TGTGCCAGCAGTTTCAGGGGAGGGGACAATCAGCCCCAGCATTTT. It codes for CASSFRGGDNQPQHF.

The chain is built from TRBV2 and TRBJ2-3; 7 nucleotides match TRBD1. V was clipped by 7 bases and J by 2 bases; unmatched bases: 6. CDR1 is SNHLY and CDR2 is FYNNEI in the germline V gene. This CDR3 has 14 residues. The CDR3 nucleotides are TGTGCCAGCACCAGGACAGGAGACACAGATACGCAGTATTTT. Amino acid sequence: CASTRTGDTDTQYF.

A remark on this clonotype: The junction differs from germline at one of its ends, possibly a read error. For the CDR3, the DNA is TGCAGTGCTAGCCCCTCCGAGGAGATGTTTTTT. As protein: CSASPSEEMFF. This chain connects TRBV20-1 to TRBJ2-2, with no clear D. CDR1 is DFQATT and CDR2 is SNEGSKA in the germline V gene (reference sequence). This CDR3 has 11 amino acids.

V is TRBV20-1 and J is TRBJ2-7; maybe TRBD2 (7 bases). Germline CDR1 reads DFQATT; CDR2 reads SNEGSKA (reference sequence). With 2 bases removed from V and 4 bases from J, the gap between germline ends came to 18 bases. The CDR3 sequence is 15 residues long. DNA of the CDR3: TGCAGTGCTAGATTGGGGGGGGCTCGTCGGTACGAGCAGTACTTC. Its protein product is CSARLGGARRYEQYF.

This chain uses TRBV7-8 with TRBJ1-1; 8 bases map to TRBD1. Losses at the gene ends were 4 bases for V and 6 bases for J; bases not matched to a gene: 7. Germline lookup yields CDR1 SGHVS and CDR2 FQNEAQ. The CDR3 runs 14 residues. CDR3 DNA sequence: TGTGCCAGCAGCTGGGACAGGTTCGGGCCTGAAGCTTTCTTT. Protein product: CASSWDRFGPEAFF.

This chain's CDR3 is CASSLAYGDSTYGYTF. CDR3 DNA: TGCGCCAGCAGCTTGGCCTATGGGGACTCTACCTATGGCTACACCTTC. The chain combines TRBV5-1 with TRBJ1-2, with D possibly TRBD1 on 5 matching bases. Trimming shortened V by 0 bases and J by 4 bases, and 16 bases separated the two germline ends. The CDR3 covers 16 residues. Germline values: CDR1 SGHRS, CDR2 YFSETQ.

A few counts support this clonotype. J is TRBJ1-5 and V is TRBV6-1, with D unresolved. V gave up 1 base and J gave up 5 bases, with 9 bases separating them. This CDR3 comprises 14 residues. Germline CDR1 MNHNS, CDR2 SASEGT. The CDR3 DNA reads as TGTGCCAGCAGTGAAGAAGGGTGGGATCAGCCCCAGCATTTT. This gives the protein CASSEEGWDQPQHF.

CDR3 sequence reads: CSALPSGALAQPQHF. CDR3 in DNA: TGCAGTGCTCTCCCCAGCGGGGCCTTGGCTCAGCCCCAGCATTTT. The rearrangement links TRBV20-1 to TRBJ1-5, with TRBD1 as a possible D gene (5 bases). Germline V gene lookup returns CDR1 DFQATT and CDR2 SNEGSKA (reference sequence). V dropped 5 bases and J dropped 6 bases, with 20 bases sitting between them. There are 15 residues in the CDR3.

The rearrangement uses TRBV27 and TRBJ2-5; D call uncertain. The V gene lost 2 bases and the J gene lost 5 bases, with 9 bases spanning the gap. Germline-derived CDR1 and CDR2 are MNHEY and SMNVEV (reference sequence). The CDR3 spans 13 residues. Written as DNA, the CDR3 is TGTGCCAGCAGTTTACGGCTCCGCGAGACCCAGTACTTC. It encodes CASSLRLRETQYF.

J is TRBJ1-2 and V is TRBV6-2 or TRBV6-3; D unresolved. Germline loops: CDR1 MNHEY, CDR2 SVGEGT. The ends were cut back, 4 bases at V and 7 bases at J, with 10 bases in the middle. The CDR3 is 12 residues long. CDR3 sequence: CASSLRLSGYTF. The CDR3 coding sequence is TGTGCCAGCAGTTTACGCCTTAGTGGCTACACCTTC.

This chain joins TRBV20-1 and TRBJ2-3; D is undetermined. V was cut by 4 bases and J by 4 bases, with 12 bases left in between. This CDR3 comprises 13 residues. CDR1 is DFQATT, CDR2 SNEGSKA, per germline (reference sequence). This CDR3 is CSAIGRVADTQYF. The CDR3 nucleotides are TGCAGTGCTATAGGTCGGGTCGCAGATACGCAGTATTTT.

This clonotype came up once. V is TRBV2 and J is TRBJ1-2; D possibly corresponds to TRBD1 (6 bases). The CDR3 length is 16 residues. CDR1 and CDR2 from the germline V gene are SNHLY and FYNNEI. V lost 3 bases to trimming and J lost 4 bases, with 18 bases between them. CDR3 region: CASSDIGSGEIYGYTF. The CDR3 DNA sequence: TGTGCCAGCAGTGATATTGGTTCAGGGGAAATCTATGGCTACACCTTC.

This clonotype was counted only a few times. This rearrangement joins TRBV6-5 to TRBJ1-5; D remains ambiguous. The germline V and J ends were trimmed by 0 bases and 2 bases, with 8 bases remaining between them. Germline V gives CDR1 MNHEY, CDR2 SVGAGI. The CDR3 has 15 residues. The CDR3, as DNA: TGTGCCAGCAGTTACTCGACGCGACGCAATCAGCCCCAGCATTTT. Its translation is CASSYSTRRNQPQHF.

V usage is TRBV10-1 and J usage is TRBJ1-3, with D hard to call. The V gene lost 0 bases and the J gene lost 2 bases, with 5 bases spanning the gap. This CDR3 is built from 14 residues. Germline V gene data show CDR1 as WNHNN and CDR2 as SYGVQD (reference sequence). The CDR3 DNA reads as TGCGCCAGCAGTGAGTCGAGGGCTGGAAACACCATATATTTT. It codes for CASSESRAGNTIYF.

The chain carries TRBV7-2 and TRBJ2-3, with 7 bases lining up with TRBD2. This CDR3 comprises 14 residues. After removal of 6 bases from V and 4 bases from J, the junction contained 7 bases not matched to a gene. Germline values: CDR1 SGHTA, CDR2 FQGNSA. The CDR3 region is CASRDSSGPDTQYF. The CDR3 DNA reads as TGTGCCAGCAGAGATTCTAGCGGTCCAGATACGCAGTATTTT.

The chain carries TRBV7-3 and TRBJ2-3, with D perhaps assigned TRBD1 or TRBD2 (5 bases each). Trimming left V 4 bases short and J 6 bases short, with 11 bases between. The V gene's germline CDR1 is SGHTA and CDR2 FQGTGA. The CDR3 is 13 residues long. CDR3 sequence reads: CASSSRGADTQYF. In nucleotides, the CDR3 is TGTGCCAGCAGCTCCCGAGGGGCGGATACGCAGTATTTT.

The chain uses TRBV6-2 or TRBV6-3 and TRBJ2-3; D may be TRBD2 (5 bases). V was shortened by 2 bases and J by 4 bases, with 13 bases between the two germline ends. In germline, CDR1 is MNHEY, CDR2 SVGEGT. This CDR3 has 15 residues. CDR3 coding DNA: TGTGCCAGCAGTTACGGAGGCCTAGGCGCAGATACGCAGTATTTT. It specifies CASSYGGLGADTQYF.

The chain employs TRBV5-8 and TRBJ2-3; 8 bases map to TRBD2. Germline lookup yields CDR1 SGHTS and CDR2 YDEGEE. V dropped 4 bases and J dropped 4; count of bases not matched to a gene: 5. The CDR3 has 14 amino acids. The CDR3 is CASSPPGGSDTQYF. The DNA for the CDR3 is TGTGCCAGCAGCCCTCCGGGGGGGTCAGATACGCAGTATTTT. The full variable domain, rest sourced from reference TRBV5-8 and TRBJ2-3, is EAGVTQSPTHLIKTRGQQATLRCSPISGHTSVYWYQQALGLGLQFLLWYDEGEERNRGNFPPRFSGRQFPNYSSELNVNALELEDSALYLCASSPPGGSDTQYFGPGTRLTVL.

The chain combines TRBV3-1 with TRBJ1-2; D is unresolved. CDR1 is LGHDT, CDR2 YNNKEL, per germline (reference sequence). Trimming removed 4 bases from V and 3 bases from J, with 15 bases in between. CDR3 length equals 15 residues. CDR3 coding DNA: TGTGCCAGCAGCCCTAGTCCGGGAGCCGACTATGGCTACACCTTC. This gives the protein CASSPSPGADYGYTF.

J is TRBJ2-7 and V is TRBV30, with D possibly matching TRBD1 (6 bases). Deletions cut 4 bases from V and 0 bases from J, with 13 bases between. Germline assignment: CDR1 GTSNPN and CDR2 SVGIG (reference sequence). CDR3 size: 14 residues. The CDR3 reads CAWTPDSNSYEQYF. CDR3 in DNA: TGTGCCTGGACCCCGGACAGTAACTCCTACGAGCAGTACTTC. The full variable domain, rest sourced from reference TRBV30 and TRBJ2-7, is SQTIHQWPATLVQPVGSPLSLECTVEGTSNPNLYWYRQAAGRGLQLLFYSVGIGQISSEVPQNLSASRPQDRQFILSSKKLLLSDSGFYLCAWTPDSNSYEQYFGPGTRLTVT.

The CDR3 region is CAWSVGVAGGPIAKNIQYF. CDR3 coding DNA: TGTGCCTGGAGTGTAGGGGTAGCGGGAGGGCCTATAGCCAAAAACATTCAGTACTTC. J is TRBJ2-4 and V is TRBV30, with TRBD2 matching 11 bases. The CDR3 sequence is 19 residues long. The germline V gene encodes CDR1 GTSNPN and CDR2 SVGIG (reference sequence). Losses at the gene ends were 0 bases for V and 0 bases for J; bases not matched to a gene: 10.

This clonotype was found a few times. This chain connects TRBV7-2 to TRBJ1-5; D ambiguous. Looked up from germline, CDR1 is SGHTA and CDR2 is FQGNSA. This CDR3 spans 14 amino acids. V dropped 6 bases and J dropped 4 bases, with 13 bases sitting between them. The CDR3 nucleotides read TGTGCCAGCAGTCCCTCCCTATCGAATCAGCCCCAGCATTTT. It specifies CASSPSLSNQPQHF.